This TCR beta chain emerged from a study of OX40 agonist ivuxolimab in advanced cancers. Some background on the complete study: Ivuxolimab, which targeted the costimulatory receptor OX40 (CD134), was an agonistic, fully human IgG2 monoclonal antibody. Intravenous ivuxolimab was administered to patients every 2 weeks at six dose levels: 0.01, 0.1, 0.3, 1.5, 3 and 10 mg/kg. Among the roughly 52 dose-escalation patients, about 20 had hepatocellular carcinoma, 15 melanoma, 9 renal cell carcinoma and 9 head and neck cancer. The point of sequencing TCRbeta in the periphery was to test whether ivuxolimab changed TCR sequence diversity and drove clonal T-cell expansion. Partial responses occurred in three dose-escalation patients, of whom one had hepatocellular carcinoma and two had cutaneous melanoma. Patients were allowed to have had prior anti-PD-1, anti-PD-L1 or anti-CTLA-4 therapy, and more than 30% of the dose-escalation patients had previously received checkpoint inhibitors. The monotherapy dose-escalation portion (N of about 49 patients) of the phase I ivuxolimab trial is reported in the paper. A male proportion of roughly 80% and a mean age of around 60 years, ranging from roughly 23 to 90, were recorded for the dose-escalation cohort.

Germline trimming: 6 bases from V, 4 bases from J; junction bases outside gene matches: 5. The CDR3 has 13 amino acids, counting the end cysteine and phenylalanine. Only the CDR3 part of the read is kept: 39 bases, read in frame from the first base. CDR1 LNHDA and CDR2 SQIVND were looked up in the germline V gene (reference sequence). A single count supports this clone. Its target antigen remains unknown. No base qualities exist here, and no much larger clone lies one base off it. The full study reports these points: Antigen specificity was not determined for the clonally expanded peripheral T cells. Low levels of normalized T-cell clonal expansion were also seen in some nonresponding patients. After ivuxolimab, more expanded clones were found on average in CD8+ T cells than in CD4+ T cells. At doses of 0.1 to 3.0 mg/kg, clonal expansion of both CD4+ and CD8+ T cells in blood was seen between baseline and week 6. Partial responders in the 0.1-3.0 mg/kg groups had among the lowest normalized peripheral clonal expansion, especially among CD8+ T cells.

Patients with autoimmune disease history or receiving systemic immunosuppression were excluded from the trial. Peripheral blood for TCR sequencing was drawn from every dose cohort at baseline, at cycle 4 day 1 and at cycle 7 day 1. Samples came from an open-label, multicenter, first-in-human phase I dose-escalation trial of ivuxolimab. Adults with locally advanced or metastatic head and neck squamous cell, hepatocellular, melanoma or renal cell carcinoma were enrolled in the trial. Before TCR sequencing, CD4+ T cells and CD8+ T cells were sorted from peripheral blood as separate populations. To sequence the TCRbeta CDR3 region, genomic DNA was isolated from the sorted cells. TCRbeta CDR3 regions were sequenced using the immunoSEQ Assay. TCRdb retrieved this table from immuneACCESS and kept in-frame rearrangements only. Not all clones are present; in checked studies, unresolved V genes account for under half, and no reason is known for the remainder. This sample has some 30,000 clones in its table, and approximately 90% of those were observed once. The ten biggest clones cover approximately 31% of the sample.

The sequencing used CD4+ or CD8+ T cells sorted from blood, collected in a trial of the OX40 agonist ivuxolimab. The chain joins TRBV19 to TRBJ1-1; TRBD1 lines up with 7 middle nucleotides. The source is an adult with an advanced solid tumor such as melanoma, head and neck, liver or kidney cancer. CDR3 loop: CASSTTGATEAFF. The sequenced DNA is TGTGCCAGTAGCACTACAGGGGCCACTGAAGCTTTCTTT.